This entry concerns a single TCR beta chain. The target antigen is unknown. This CDR3 spans 13 amino acids. J was trimmed by 6 bases and V by 8 bases; bases with no gene match: 6. Germline V CDR1 and CDR2: MNHNY, SVGAGI (reference sequence). The sample originates from a study of blood T cells in healthy people across ages. Broader study findings: More naive CD4+ cells and higher diversity were found in long-lived than in aged donors. The study regarded diversity estimates from one million T cells as underestimates.

The study drew donors from healthy Caucasian individuals in Russia aged 6 to 90. RNA extraction gave at least 5.5 micrograms of total RNA per sample. A J-beta primer mix and a sample-barcoded 5' primer were used in a second PCR of roughly 7 to 12 cycles. TCRdb passed the 5' RACE reads through MiXCR, listing each CDR3 protein once. The repertoire holds 1.5 million or so distinct CDR3 sequences, with around 40% as singletons. Source material: blood. This TCR was recovered from a woman aged 18-30 years in good health. This rearrangement joins TRBV6-6 to TRBJ1-2; 10 bases fit TRBD1. CDR3 loop: CASSMTGGDGYTF. The CDR3, as DNA: TGTGCCAGCTCAATGACAGGGGGCGATGGCTACACCTTC.